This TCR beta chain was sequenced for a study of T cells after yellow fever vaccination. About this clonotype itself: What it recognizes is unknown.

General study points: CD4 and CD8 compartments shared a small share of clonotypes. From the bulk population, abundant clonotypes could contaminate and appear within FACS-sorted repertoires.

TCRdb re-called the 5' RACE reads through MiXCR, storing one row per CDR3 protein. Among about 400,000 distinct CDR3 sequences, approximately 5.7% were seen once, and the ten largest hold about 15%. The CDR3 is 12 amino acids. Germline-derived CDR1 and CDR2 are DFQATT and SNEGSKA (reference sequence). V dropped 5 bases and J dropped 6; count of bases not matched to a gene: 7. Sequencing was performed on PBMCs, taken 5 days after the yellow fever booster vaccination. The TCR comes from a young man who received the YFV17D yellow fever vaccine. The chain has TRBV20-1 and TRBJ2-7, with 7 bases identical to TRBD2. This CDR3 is CSAHGLGLEQYF. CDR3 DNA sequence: TGCAGTGCTCACGGACTAGGACTCGAGCAGTACTTC.